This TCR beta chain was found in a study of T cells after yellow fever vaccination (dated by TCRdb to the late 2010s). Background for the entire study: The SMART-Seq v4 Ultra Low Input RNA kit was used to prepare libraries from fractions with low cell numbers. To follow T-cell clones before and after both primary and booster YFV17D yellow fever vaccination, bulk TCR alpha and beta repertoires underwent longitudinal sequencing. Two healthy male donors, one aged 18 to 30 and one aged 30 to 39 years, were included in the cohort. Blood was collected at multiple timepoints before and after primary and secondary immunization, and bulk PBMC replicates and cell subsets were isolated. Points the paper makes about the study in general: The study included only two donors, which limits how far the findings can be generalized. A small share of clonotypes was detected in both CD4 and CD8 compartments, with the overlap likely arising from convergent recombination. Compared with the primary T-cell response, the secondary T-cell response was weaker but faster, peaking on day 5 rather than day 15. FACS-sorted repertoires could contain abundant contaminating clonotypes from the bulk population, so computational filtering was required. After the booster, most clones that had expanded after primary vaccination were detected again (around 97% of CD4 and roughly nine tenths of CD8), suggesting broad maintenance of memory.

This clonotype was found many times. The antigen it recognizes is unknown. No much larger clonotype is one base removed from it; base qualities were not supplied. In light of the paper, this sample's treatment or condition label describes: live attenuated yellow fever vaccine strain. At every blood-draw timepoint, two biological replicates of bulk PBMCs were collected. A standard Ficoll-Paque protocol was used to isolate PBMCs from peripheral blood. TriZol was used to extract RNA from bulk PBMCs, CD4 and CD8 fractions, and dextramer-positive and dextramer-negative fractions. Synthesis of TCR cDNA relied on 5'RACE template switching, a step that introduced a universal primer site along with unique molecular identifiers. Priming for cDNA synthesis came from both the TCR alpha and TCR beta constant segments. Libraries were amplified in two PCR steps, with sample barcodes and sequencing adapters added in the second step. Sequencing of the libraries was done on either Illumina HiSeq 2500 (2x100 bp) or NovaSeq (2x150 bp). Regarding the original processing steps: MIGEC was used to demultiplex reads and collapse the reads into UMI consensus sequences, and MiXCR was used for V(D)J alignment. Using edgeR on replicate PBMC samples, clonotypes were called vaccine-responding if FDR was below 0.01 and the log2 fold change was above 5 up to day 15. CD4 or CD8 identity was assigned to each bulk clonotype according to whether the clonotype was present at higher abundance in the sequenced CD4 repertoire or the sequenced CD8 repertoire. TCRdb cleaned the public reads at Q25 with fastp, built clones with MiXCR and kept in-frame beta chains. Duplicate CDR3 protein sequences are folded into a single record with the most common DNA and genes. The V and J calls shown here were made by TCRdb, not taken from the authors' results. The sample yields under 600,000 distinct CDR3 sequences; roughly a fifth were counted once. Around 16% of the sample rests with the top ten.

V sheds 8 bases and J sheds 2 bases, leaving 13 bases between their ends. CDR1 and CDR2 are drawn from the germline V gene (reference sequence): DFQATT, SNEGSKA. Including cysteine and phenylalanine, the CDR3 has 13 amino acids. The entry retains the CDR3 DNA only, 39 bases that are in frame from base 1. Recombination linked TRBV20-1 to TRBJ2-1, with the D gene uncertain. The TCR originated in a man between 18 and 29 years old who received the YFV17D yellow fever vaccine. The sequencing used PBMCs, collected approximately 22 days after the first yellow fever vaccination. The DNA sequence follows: TGCAGTCTCCCAGAAAGCCCCTACAATGAGCAGTTCTTC. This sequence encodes CSLPESPYNEQFF.